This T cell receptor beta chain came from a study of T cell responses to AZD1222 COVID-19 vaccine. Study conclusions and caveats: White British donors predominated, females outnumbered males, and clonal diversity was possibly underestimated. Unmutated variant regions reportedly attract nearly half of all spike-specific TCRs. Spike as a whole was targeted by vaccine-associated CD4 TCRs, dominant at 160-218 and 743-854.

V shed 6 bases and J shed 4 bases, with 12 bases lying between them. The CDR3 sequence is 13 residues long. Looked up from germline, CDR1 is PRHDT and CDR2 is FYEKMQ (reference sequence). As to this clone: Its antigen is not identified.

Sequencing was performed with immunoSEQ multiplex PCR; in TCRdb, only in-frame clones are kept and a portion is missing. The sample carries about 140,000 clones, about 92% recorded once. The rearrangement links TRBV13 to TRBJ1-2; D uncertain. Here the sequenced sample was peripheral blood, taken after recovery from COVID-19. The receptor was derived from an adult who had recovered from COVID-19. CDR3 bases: TGTGCCAGCAGTGGTGACTTGTCCTATGGCTACACCTTC. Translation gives CASSGDLSYGYTF.